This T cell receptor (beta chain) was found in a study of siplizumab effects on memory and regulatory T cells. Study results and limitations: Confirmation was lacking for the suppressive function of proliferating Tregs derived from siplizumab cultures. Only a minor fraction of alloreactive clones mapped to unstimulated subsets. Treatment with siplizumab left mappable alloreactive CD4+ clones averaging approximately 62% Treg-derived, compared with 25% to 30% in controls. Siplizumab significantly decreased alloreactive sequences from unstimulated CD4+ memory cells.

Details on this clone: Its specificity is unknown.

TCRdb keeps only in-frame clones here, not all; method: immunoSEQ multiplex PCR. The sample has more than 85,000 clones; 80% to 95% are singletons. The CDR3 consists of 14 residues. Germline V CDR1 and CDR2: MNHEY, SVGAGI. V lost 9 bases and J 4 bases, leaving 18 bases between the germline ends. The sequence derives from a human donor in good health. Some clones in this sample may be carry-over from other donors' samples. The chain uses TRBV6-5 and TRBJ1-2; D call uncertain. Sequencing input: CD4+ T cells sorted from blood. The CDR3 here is CASRLLVVGYGYTF. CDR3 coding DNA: TGTGCCAGTAGACTTCTGGTGGTGGGCTATGGCTACACCTTC.